Listed below are T cell receptor beta chains from one sample, sequenced in a study of blood T cell repertoires in COVID-19. Measured with immunoSEQ multiplex PCR; TCRdb has only the in-frame clones, and not every one. The top ten hold around 1.3% of the sample, which has more than 250,000 clones, 88% seen once. The specimen sequenced was PBMCs or T cells enriched from blood (not recorded which). Source of these receptors: a woman aged 40-49 years with acute COVID-19. CDR3s include the opening cysteine and the closing phenylalanine or tryptophan. The D gene is left open where the match is weak. The size entry is marked missing in some rows and otherwise reads once, few, many or a size class.

V: TRBV9; D: -; J: TRBJ1-6; size: once; length: 14; CDR3: CASSGQTVYSPLHF; DNA: TGTGCCAGCAGCGGACAGACGGTTTATTCACCCCTCCACTTT
V: TRBV24-1; D: TRBD2; J: TRBJ2-1; size: -; length: 14; CDR3: CATSDFKTSYEQFF; DNA: TGTGCCACCAGTGATTTCAAGACTAGCTATGAGCAGTTCTTC
V: TRBV18; D: -; J: TRBJ1-4; size: -; length: 15; CDR3: CASSRGGATNEKLFF; DNA: TGTGCCAGCTCACGGGGGGGAGCAACTAATGAAAAACTGTTTTTT
V: TRBV28; D: -; J: TRBJ2-1; size: -; length: 15; CDR3: CASTPGGDAYNEQFF; DNA: TGTGCCAGTACTCCGGGCGGGGACGCCTACAATGAGCAGTTCTTC
V: TRBV11-3; D: -; J: TRBJ1-2; size: once; length: 14; CDR3: CASSSGGFNYGYTF; DNA: TGTGCCAGCAGCTCGGGAGGTTTTAACTATGGCTACACCTTC
V: TRBV28; D: -; J: TRBJ1-2; size: -; length: 14; CDR3: CASSFSTGFYGYTF; DNA: TGTGCCAGCAGTTTCTCGACAGGCTTCTATGGCTACACCTTC
V: TRBV10-3; D: -; J: TRBJ1-1; size: -; length: 12; CDR3: CAISPGNTEAFF; DNA: TGTGCCATCAGCCCAGGGAACACTGAAGCTTTCTTT
V: TRBV7-2; D: TRBD1; J: TRBJ1-2; size: -; length: 15; CDR3: CASSPLQGGDYGYTF; DNA: TGTGCCAGCAGCCCCCTACAGGGGGGGGACTATGGCTACACCTTC
V: TRBV7-9; D: -; J: TRBJ2-7; size: once; length: 18; CDR3: CASSLAGAQGGPSYEQYF; DNA: TGTGCCAGCAGCTTGGCGGGAGCGCAAGGGGGACCCTCCTACGAGCAGTACTTC
V: TRBV28; D: TRBD1; J: TRBJ1-5; size: -; length: 17; CDR3: CASSARTGALSNQPQHF; DNA: TGTGCCAGCAGTGCCCGGACAGGGGCCCTTAGCAATCAGCCCCAGCATTTT
V: TRBV3-1/TRBV3-2; D: TRBD2; J: TRBJ2-2; size: -; length: 16; CDR3: CASSLSGRAGTGELFF; DNA: TGTGCCAGCAGCCTTAGCGGGAGGGCGGGCACCGGGGAGCTGTTTTTT
V: TRBV19; D: -; J: TRBJ1-3; size: -; length: 15; CDR3: CASRVQGRSGNTIYF; DNA: TGTGCCAGTAGGGTACAGGGCCGCTCTGGAAACACCATATATTTT
V: TRBV5-5; D: -; J: TRBJ2-5; size: -; length: 15; CDR3: CASSIFGAGQETQYF; DNA: TGTGCCAGCAGCATTTTTGGGGCAGGACAAGAGACCCAGTACTTC
V: TRBV4-1; D: -; J: TRBJ1-4; size: -; length: 15; CDR3: CASSHFFPTNEKLFF; DNA: TGCGCCAGCAGCCACTTTTTTCCTACTAATGAAAAACTGTTTTTT
V: TRBV7-2; D: -; J: TRBJ2-1; size: -; length: 16; CDR3: CASSLGSGGSYNEQFF; DNA: TGTGCCAGCAGCTTAGGGTCCGGGGGCTCCTACAATGAGCAGTTCTTC
V: TRBV2; D: TRBD2; J: TRBJ2-3; size: -; length: 15; CDR3: CASTPQRERTDTQYF; DNA: TGTGCCAGCACCCCCCAGCGGGAGAGGACAGATACGCAGTATTTT
V: TRBV7-8; D: TRBD1; J: TRBJ1-5; size: -; length: 15; CDR3: CASSLEGRGYQPQHF; DNA: TGTGCCAGCAGCTTAGAGGGCAGGGGGTATCAGCCCCAGCATTTT
V: TRBV28; D: -; J: TRBJ1-1; size: -; length: 13; CDR3: CVSTGKTNTEAFF; DNA: TGTGTCTCGACAGGAAAAACAAACACTGAAGCTTTCTTT
V: TRBV19; D: TRBD2; J: TRBJ2-1; size: -; length: 17; CDR3: CASSTQPSGRGYNEQFF; DNA: TGTGCCAGTAGTACCCAACCGAGCGGGAGAGGGTACAATGAGCAGTTCTTC
V: TRBV27; D: TRBD1; J: TRBJ1-1; size: -; length: 13; CDR3: CASRRQGPFEAFF; DNA: TGTGCCAGCAGACGACAGGGACCGTTTGAAGCTTTCTTT
V: TRBV28; D: -; J: TRBJ2-7; size: -; length: 15; CDR3: CASVTAQGEVYEQYF; DNA: TGTGCCAGCGTAACTGCCCAGGGGGAGGTCTACGAGCAGTACTTC
V: TRBV10-1; D: TRBD2; J: TRBJ2-1; size: -; length: 15; CDR3: CASSFNLASGNEQFF; DNA: TGCGCCAGCAGTTTCAATTTGGCTAGCGGGAATGAGCAGTTCTTC
V: TRBV7-2; D: -; J: TRBJ1-6; size: -; length: 14; CDR3: CASSQDSLNSPLHF; DNA: TGTGCCAGCAGCCAGGACAGTCTAAATTCACCCCTCCACTTT
V: TRBV5-1; D: -; J: TRBJ2-5; size: -; length: 15; CDR3: CASSLFGDLQETQYF; DNA: TGCGCCAGCAGCTTGTTTGGGGACTTACAAGAGACCCAGTACTTC
V: TRBV11-3; D: TRBD2; J: TRBJ2-1; size: -; length: 16; CDR3: CASSIQGTSGHNEQFF; DNA: TGTGCCAGCAGCATTCAGGGGACTAGTGGTCACAATGAGCAGTTCTTC
V: TRBV12-3/TRBV12-4; D: -; J: TRBJ2-1; size: -; length: 13; CDR3: CASSIYAPGEQFF; DNA: TGTGCCAGCAGTATATACGCCCCCGGTGAGCAGTTCTTC
V: TRBV2; D: -; J: TRBJ1-6; size: -; length: 15; CDR3: CASIRRGGGDSPLHF; DNA: TGTGCCAGCATACGACGGGGTGGAGGGGATTCACCCCTCCACTTT
V: TRBV19; D: -; J: TRBJ1-5; size: -; length: 17; CDR3: CASSIPTGTLSNQPQHF; DNA: TGTGCCAGTAGTATTCCCACCGGGACACTTAGCAATCAGCCCCAGCATTTT
V: TRBV11-3; D: TRBD1; J: TRBJ1-4; size: -; length: 17; CDR3: CASSYGTGESTNEKLFF; DNA: TGTGCCAGCAGCTATGGGACAGGAGAATCAACTAATGAAAAACTGTTTTTT